The 13 T cell receptor beta chains given below trace back to one sample, sequenced in a study of blood T cell repertoires in COVID-19. TCRdb keeps only in-frame clones here, not all; method: immunoSEQ multiplex PCR. The table includes approximately 200,000 clones, around nine tenths detected once. Specimen: peripheral blood. The receptors stem from a man between 60 and 70 years old who had recovered from COVID-19.

This clone was seen a handful of times. The chain couples TRBV9 to TRBJ2-1, with a tentative D call TRBD1 (5 bases). V was pared by 4 bases and J by 9 bases, with 11 bases between. In germline, CDR1 is SGDLS, CDR2 YYNGEE. The CDR3 spans 12 residues. The CDR3: CASSPSGIEQFF. The CDR3 DNA reads TGTGCCAGCAGCCCCTCAGGGATTGAGCAGTTCTTC. The complete variable domain, with remaining parts taken from reference TRBV9 and TRBJ2-1, reads DSGVTQTPKHLITATGQRVTLRCSPRSGDLSVYWYQQSLDQGLQFLIQYYNGEERAKGNILERFSAQQFPDLHSELNLSSLELGDSALYFCASSPSGIEQFFGPGTRLTVL.

The chain couples TRBV7-2 to TRBJ1-5; 8 bases fit TRBD1. The V gene end was trimmed by 4 bases and the J gene end by 3 bases; junction bases not matched to a gene: 8. Germline CDR1 reads SGHTA; CDR2 reads FQGNSA. The CDR3 is 16 amino acids. For the CDR3, the DNA is TGTGCCAGCAGCTCTGGACAGGGTGGGACCAATCAGCCCCAGCATTTT. This sequence encodes CASSSGQGGTNQPQHF.

The gene calls are TRBV9 and TRBJ2-1; TRBD2 matches at 10 bases. Germline V CDR1 and CDR2: SGDLS, YYNGEE. The CDR3 covers 15 residues. The V and J ends lost 0 bases and 8 bases, in that order; junction bases with no gene match: 5. Here the CDR3 DNA reads TGTGCCAGCAGCGTAGCTAGCGGGAGTACCTATGAGCAGTTCTTC. It encodes CASSVASGSTYEQFF.

The V and J genes are TRBV29-1 and TRBJ2-1; tentatively, D is TRBD2 (6 bases). The CDR3 is made up of 13 amino acids. Per the germline V gene, CDR1 is SQVTM and CDR2 is ANQGSEA. The V end lost 3 bases, the J end lost 8 bases, and 14 bases lay between the germline ends. CDR3 nucleotide sequence: TGCAGCGTTGATGCGGGACCCACCTATGAGCAGTTCTTC. Amino acid sequence: CSVDAGPTYEQFF.

The V gene is TRBV9, the J gene TRBJ2-7; 7 nucleotides agree with TRBD1. The CDR3 length is 13 residues. The germline gives CDR1 SGDLS, CDR2 YYNGEE. J gave up 1 base and V 6 bases, and 4 bases lay outside the gene matches. This CDR3 reads CASNRGQSYEQYF. The CDR3 coding sequence is TGTGCCAGCAATCGGGGACAGTCCTACGAGCAGTACTTC.

The chain couples TRBV6-5 to TRBJ2-7, with TRBD1 matching over 7 bases. The CDR3 runs 13 residues. Per germline, CDR1 MNHEY and CDR2 SVGAGI. V lost 6 bases to trimming and J lost 0 bases; unmatched junction nucleotides: 2. CDR3 DNA sequence: TGTGCCAGCAGACGACAGGGCTCCTACGAGCAGTACTTC. It is translated as CASRRQGSYEQYF.

The chain recombines TRBV30 with TRBJ2-1; 8 bases are shared with TRBD2. Germline CDR1 and CDR2: GTSNPN and SVGIG (reference sequence). J gave up 9 bases and V 5 bases, and 3 bases lay outside the gene matches. CDR3 length: 11 amino acids. CDR3 nucleotide sequence: TGTGCCTGGGGGCGGGAGGTTGAGCAGTTCTTC. It is translated as CAWGREVEQFF. Full variable domain (remainder filled in from reference TRBV30 and TRBJ2-1): SQTIHQWPATLVQPVGSPLSLECTVEGTSNPNLYWYRQAAGRGLQLLFYSVGIGQISSEVPQNLSASRPQDRQFILSSKKLLLSDSGFYLCAWGREVEQFFGPGTRLTVL.

The rearrangement links TRBV15 to TRBJ1-1; no clear D. Deletions cut 0 bases from V and 3 bases from J, with 8 bases between. The CDR3 runs 14 residues. Germline V lookup: CDR1 LNHNV, CDR2 YYDKDF (reference sequence). CDR3 protein: CATSRDLGDTEAFF. For the CDR3, the DNA is TGTGCCACCAGCAGAGATCTCGGAGACACTGAAGCTTTCTTT.

The gene calls are TRBV18 and TRBJ1-1; D not certain. This CDR3 spans 18 amino acids. The germline V gene has CDR1 KGHSH and CDR2 LQKENI. Between the trimmed V and J ends, which lost 6 bases and 0 bases, there was a span of 23 bases. CDR3 loop: CASSSRNIAGEMNTEAFF. The CDR3 nucleotides are TGTGCCAGCTCCTCCAGAAACATCGCGGGTGAAATGAACACTGAAGCTTTCTTT.

The chain employs TRBV7-2 and TRBJ1-5; D remains unclear. V lost 1 base and J 6 bases, leaving 4 bases between the germline ends. The CDR3 is made up of 12 amino acids. The V gene's germline CDR1 is SGHTA and CDR2 FQGNSA. The CDR3 nucleotides read TGTGCCAGCAGCTTAGTCGGTCAGCCCCAGCATTTT. It yields the protein CASSLVGQPQHF.

CDR3 residues: CASSLTGTSGNTIYF. The CDR3 DNA reads TGTGCCAGCAGCTTGACAGGAACCTCTGGAAACACCATATATTTT. The gene calls are TRBV5-4 and TRBJ1-3; perhaps TRBD1 as D (5 bases). V dropped 1 base and J dropped 0 bases, with 8 bases sitting between them. This CDR3 region has 15 residues. Germline CDR1 and CDR2: SGHNT and YYREEE (reference sequence).

The genes are TRBV30 and TRBJ2-3, with unresolved D. V gave up 0 bases and J gave up 5 bases, with 12 bases separating them. The CDR3 extends over 14 amino acids. CDR1 is GTSNPN and CDR2 is SVGIG in the germline V gene (reference sequence). The CDR3 DNA sequence: TGTGCCTGGAGTGTACGAGGCTCCATAGATACGCAGTATTTT. Translating gives CAWSVRGSIDTQYF.

The rearrangement joins TRBV5-4 to TRBJ1-6; 9 bases match TRBD1. Per the germline V gene, CDR1 is SGHNT and CDR2 is YYREEE (reference sequence). This CDR3 region has 16 residues. Trimming at V came to 5 bases and at J to 1 base, leaving 4 bases not matched to a gene. The CDR3 spells CASSRGQGSYNSPLHF. CDR3 DNA: TGTGCCAGCAGTCGAGGACAGGGGTCCTATAATTCACCCCTCCACTTT.